Below are 10 T cell receptor beta chains sequenced from a single sample in a study of T-cell reconstitution after alpha-beta-depleted transplantation in children. Unique molecular identifiers were built into the TCRbeta library. Via MiXCR, TCRdb re-called the PCR reads, giving one row per CDR3 protein. The data hold about 980,000 distinct CDR3 sequences, with about 26% observed a single time. Source: PBMCs, mostly from graft donor cells, taken 360 days after TCRalphabeta/CD19-depleted stem cell transplant. These receptors all stem from a boy under two years old who had a stem cell transplant for SCID, so the T cells may come from the graft donor.

This clonotype was seen a few times. The genes are TRBV16 and TRBJ2-1; 7 nucleotides agree with TRBD2. The V gene's germline CDR1 is KGHSY and CDR2 FQNENV. The CDR3 extends over 14 amino acids. The trim removed 4 bases at V and 6 bases at J, leaving 6 bases unmatched. The CDR3 bases are TGTGCCAGCAGCCGGGGGGGTAGCGTCAATGAGCAGTTCTTC. The encoded protein is CASSRGGSVNEQFF.

The chain uses TRBV29-1 and TRBJ1-1, with 8 bases lining up with TRBD1. Germline CDR1 SQVTM, CDR2 ANQGSEA. The ends lost 7 bases at V and 4 bases at J; junction bases unmatched: 8. The CDR3 is made up of 13 amino acids. CDR3 region: CSARTGFSTEAFF. The CDR3 bases are TGCAGCGCCCGGACAGGGTTCAGCACTGAAGCTTTCTTT.

The chain carries TRBV12-3 or TRBV12-4 and TRBJ1-5, with 9 bases that match TRBD1. The CDR3 length is 18 residues. The V gene end was trimmed by 3 bases and the J gene end by 0 bases; junction bases not matched to a gene: 9. CDR3 nucleotide sequence: TGTGCCAGCAGTTTCGGGACAGGGATGGGATATAGCAATCAGCCCCAGCATTTT. Its protein is CASSFGTGMGYSNQPQHF.

This clonotype was detected only a few times. This sequence joins TRBV5-1 and TRBJ1-4; 9 nucleotides align to TRBD1. Germline V gene sequence: CDR1 SGHRS, CDR2 YFSETQ. The CDR3 loop spans 15 amino acids. The trim removed 4 bases at V and 8 bases at J, leaving 9 bases unmatched. CDR3 sequence: CASSVRTGEVEKLFF. In DNA form, the CDR3 reads TGCGCCAGCAGCGTAAGGACAGGGGAAGTGGAAAAACTGTTTTTT.

This clonotype was detected a few times. J is TRBJ1-5 and V is TRBV20-1, with unresolved D. CDR1 is DFQATT and CDR2 is SNEGSKA in the germline V gene (reference sequence). V lost 4 bases to trimming and J lost 3 bases, with 10 bases between them. This CDR3 spans 13 amino acids. DNA for the CDR3: TGCAGTGCTAAAAACTTTGACAATCAGCCCCAGCATTTT. Translation gives CSAKNFDNQPQHF.

This clonotype appeared a few times. The rearrangement joins TRBV7-6 to TRBJ2-1; TRBD2 agrees at 9 bases. Germline V gene lookup returns CDR1 SGHVS and CDR2 FNYEAQ. The CDR3 runs to 17 residues. V shed 2 bases, J shed 3 bases, and the junction held 8 bases outside the gene matches. The CDR3 reads CASSLRPAGGLYNEQFF. For the CDR3, the DNA is TGTGCCAGCAGCTTACGGCCAGCGGGGGGTCTCTACAATGAGCAGTTCTTC. The whole variable domain, remainder taken from reference TRBV7-6 and TRBJ2-1, is GAGVSQSPRYKVTKRGQDVALRCDPISGHVSLYWYRQALGQGPEFLTYFNYEAQQDKSGLPNDRFSAERPEGSISTLTIQRTEQRDSAMYRCASSLRPAGGLYNEQFFGPGTRLTVL.

The CDR3 protein is CASSQGGGGHDADTQYF. The DNA of the CDR3 is TGTGCCAGCAGCCAAGGCGGCGGGGGCCATGACGCAGATACGCAGTATTTT. V and J are TRBV4-2 and TRBJ2-3; a possible D gene is TRBD2 (7 bases). Per the germline V gene, CDR1 is LGHNA and CDR2 is YNFKEQ. V gave up 1 base and J gave up 4 bases, with 18 bases separating them. CDR3 length equals 17 residues.

This clonotype was detected only a few times. The chain couples TRBV20-1 to TRBJ2-3; no firm D call. The V end was cut by 5 bases, the J end by 6 bases, with 24 bases between. This CDR3 spans 16 amino acids. Germline values: CDR1 DFQATT, CDR2 SNEGSKA (reference sequence). CDR3 amino acids: CSAAELWGKNRDTQYF. Written as DNA, the CDR3 is TGCAGTGCTGCCGAGTTATGGGGAAAGAATAGGGATACGCAGTATTTT.

This clonotype was detected only a few times. The rearrangement joins TRBV5-1 to TRBJ2-1; 10 nucleotides align to TRBD2. CDR1 is SGHRS, CDR2 YFSETQ, per germline. The CDR3 covers 14 residues. Trimming took 1 base from V and 7 from J; bases not matched to a gene: 2. DNA for the CDR3: TGCGCCAGCAGCTTGCTAGCGGGGGCTAATGAGCAGTTCTTC. Translation: CASSLLAGANEQFF.

This chain uses TRBV28 with TRBJ2-1; the D gene is possibly TRBD2 (6 bases). V lost 2 bases and J 4 bases, leaving 12 bases between the germline ends. The CDR3 contains 15 residues. Germline CDR1 reads MDHEN; CDR2 reads SYDVKM. CDR3 loop: CASSLGPGVYNEQFF. CDR3 nucleotides: TGTGCCAGCAGTTTAGGTCCGGGGGTATACAATGAGCAGTTCTTC.